These 27 T cell receptor beta chains were all obtained from the same sample, sequenced in a study of T cell responses to AZD1222 COVID-19 vaccine. TCRdb's copy holds only in-frame clones and misses some; the assay was immunoSEQ multiplex PCR. The sample includes some 160,000 clones, roughly 87% of them seen just once. The input for sequencing was peripheral blood, taken 28 days after the second AZD1222 dose. These TCRs come from an adult who received the AZD1222 COVID-19 vaccine.

The count of this clone is one. This chain links TRBV6-2 or TRBV6-3 with TRBJ1-1; no firm D call. The V end was cut by 3 bases, the J end by 1 base, with 6 bases between. From germline, CDR1 is MNHEY and CDR2 SVGEGT. The length of the CDR3 is 13 residues. The CDR3 nucleotides are TGTGCCAGCAGTTATTGGGGGAACACTGAAGCTTTCTTT. Translating it yields CASSYWGNTEAFF.

The chain has TRBV15 and TRBJ1-2; a possible D gene is TRBD1 (6 bases). The germline V gene has CDR1 LNHNV and CDR2 YYDKDF (reference sequence). Trimming pared 0 bases from V and 7 bases from J, leaving 12 bases between. The length of the CDR3 is 14 residues. The CDR3, as DNA: TGTGCCACCAGCAGAGATAAGGCAGGGGTTGGCTACACCTTC. Protein product: CATSRDKAGVGYTF.

The chain couples TRBV7-2 to TRBJ1-5; no clear D gene. CDR1 and CDR2 from the germline V gene are SGHTA and FQGNSA. V dropped 1 base and J dropped 4 bases, with 11 bases sitting between them. This CDR3 region has 15 residues. This chain's CDR3 is CASSLVSKGNQPQHF. For the CDR3, the DNA is TGTGCCAGCAGCTTAGTCAGCAAGGGTAATCAGCCCCAGCATTTT.

The chain employs TRBV10-3 and TRBJ1-1, with D possibly being TRBD1 (5 bases). V shed 6 bases and J shed 1 base, with 9 bases lying between them. Germline CDR1 and CDR2: ENHRY and SYGVKD. The CDR3 length is 13 residues. The CDR3 is CAIRGTGNTEAFF. The CDR3 DNA follows: TGTGCCATCAGAGGGACGGGGAACACTGAAGCTTTCTTT.

The V gene is TRBV2, the J gene TRBJ2-4; TRBD2 is a possible D gene (6 bases). The CDR3 is made up of 14 amino acids. CDR1 and CDR2 (germline): SNHLY, FYNNEI. V was cut by 8 bases and J by 0 bases, with 11 bases left in between. CDR3 sequence: CASSLGGAKNIQYF. The DNA of the CDR3 is TGTGCCAGCTCCCTGGGGGGAGCCAAAAACATTCAGTACTTC.

There are a few counts of this clone. This chain uses TRBV6-5 with TRBJ2-7; D might be TRBD1 (6 bases). The CDR3 extends over 15 amino acids. Germline CDR1 is MNHEY and CDR2 is SVGAGI. The V end was cut by 5 bases, the J end by 0 bases, with 14 bases between. In DNA form, the CDR3 reads TGTGCCAGCAGTCGACCTTCACAGGGCTCCTACGAGCAGTACTTC. Protein: CASSRPSQGSYEQYF.

The chain joins TRBV19 to TRBJ1-2; 11 bases fit TRBD1. The germline CDR1 and CDR2 sequences are LNHDA and SQIVND (reference sequence). The CDR3 totals 15 residues. The trim removed 4 bases at V and 7 bases at J, leaving 8 bases unmatched. CDR3 in amino acids: CASSTGGQGVAGYTF. The CDR3 DNA reads TGTGCCAGTAGTACTGGGGGACAGGGGGTCGCTGGCTACACCTTC.

The chain has TRBV7-8 and TRBJ2-4, with D perhaps being TRBD1 or TRBD2 (5 bases each). Germline loops: CDR1 SGHVS, CDR2 FQNEAQ. The CDR3 length is 15 residues. V was pared by 1 base and J by 5 bases, with 12 bases between. The CDR3 region is CASSLGGAGQNIQYF. CDR3 nucleotides: TGTGCCAGCAGCTTAGGAGGGGCAGGTCAAAACATTCAGTACTTC.

In DNA form, the CDR3 reads TGTGCCAGCAAGGCCTGGACAGGGGGCAACTATGGCTACACCTTC. Translated: CASKAWTGGNYGYTF. The chain carries TRBV5-5 and TRBJ1-2, with 11 bases that match TRBD1. The V segment lost 6 bases and the J segment 2 bases; nucleotides outside the gene matches: 6. The CDR3 totals 15 residues. The V gene's germline CDR1 is SGHKS and CDR2 YYEKEE (reference sequence).

This clone was seen only once. The chain is built from TRBV18 and TRBJ2-3; 9 bases fit TRBD2. Germline trimming cut 6 bases from V and 4 bases from J; bases unmatched to any gene: 11. This CDR3 is built from 16 residues. The germline V gene has CDR1 KGHSH and CDR2 LQKENI. In DNA form, the CDR3 reads TGTGCCAGCTCCCCTCAAAGCGGGGGGATCGCAGATACGCAGTATTTT. Its translation: CASSPQSGGIADTQYF.

The rearrangement uses TRBV7-8 and TRBJ1-1; D gene ambiguous. The CDR3 covers 12 residues. Trimming left V 5 bases short and J 11 bases short, with 15 bases between. Germline V gene data show CDR1 as SGHVS and CDR2 as FQNEAQ. CDR3 nucleotide sequence: TGTGCCAGCAGCCCCCGCCGCCAGGAGGCTTTCTTT. Encoded protein: CASSPRRQEAFF.

This clone was seen once. The V and J genes are TRBV20-1 and TRBJ2-7; D is unresolved. Germline V CDR1 and CDR2: DFQATT, SNEGSKA (reference sequence). This CDR3 spans 11 amino acids. V was cut by 7 bases and J by 0 bases, with 7 bases left in between. CDR3 protein: CSVLSSYEQYF. The CDR3 DNA is TGCAGTGTATTGAGCTCCTACGAGCAGTACTTC.

The rearrangement uses TRBV18 and TRBJ1-1, with a tentative D call TRBD1 (5 bases). Deletions cut 1 base from V and 0 bases from J, with 18 bases between. Germline assignment: CDR1 KGHSH and CDR2 LQKENI. This CDR3 has 18 residues. The DNA for the CDR3 is TGTGCCAGCTCACCACTGACGGGAGGGGATTTGGTGAACACTGAAGCTTTCTTT. It translates to CASSPLTGGDLVNTEAFF.

The J gene is TRBJ1-6, the V gene TRBV3-1 (or the pseudogene TRBV3-2); D call uncertain. V was clipped by 0 bases and J by 4 bases, with 10 bases between them. In germline, CDR1 is LGHDT, CDR2 YNNKEL (reference sequence). This CDR3 region has 16 residues. The CDR3 reads CASSQELGTYNSPLHF. As DNA, the CDR3 is TGTGCCAGCAGCCAAGAATTGGGTACTTATAATTCACCCCTCCACTTT.

V usage is TRBV6-2 or TRBV6-3 and J usage is TRBJ2-7; 11 nucleotides agree with TRBD1. Trimming removed 0 bases from V and 3 bases from J; junction bases left unmatched: 10. Germline CDR1 reads MNHEY; CDR2 reads SVGEGT. CDR3 length: 18 amino acids. The DNA for the CDR3 is TGTGCCAGCAGTTACTCGGCCCGCGGGACAGGGGGTCTCTACGAGCAGTACTTC. Amino acids: CASSYSARGTGGLYEQYF.

This chain connects TRBV4-3 to TRBJ2-3; D is possibly TRBD1 or TRBD2 (6 bases each). Germline assignment: CDR1 LGHNA and CDR2 YSLEER. This CDR3 spans 15 amino acids. The V gene lost 1 base and the J gene lost 2 bases, with 10 bases spanning the gap. CDR3 in amino acids: CASSQVGGNTDTQYF. The CDR3 region has the DNA TGCGCCAGCAGCCAAGTAGGGGGGAACACAGATACGCAGTATTTT.

In this sample, this clone turned up once. The chain joins TRBV2 to TRBJ1-3; no clear D gene. The germline V and J ends were trimmed by 5 bases and 0 bases, with 17 bases remaining between them. Germline V lookup: CDR1 SNHLY, CDR2 FYNNEI. The CDR3 consists of 17 residues. The CDR3 loop is CASSTLRTTYSGNTIYF. CDR3 DNA sequence: TGTGCCAGCAGTACTCTTCGGACCACCTACTCTGGAAACACCATATATTTT. The full variable domain, with the rest looked up from reference TRBV2 and TRBJ1-3, is EPEVTQTPSHQVTQMGQEVILRCVPISNHLYFYWYRQILGQKVEFLVSFYNNEISEKSEIFDDQFSVERPDGSNFTLKIRSTKLEDSAMYFCASSTLRTTYSGNTIYFGEGSWLTVV.

This sequence joins TRBV18 and TRBJ2-5; no firm D call. Trimming stripped 3 bases from V and 1 base from J, with 9 bases between. The CDR3 covers 14 residues. Per the germline V gene, CDR1 is KGHSH and CDR2 is LQKENI. CDR3 in amino acids: CASSPEQFQETQYF. CDR3 nucleotide sequence: TGTGCCAGCTCACCTGAACAGTTCCAAGAGACCCAGTACTTC.

This clone has only a few counts. This rearrangement joins TRBV7-9 to TRBJ1-1; D is possibly TRBD1 (5 bases). CDR1 is SEHNR and CDR2 is FQNEAQ in the germline V gene (reference sequence). V was clipped by 3 bases and J by 4 bases, with 15 bases between them. This CDR3 spans 15 amino acids. CDR3 coding DNA: TGTGCCAGCAGCTTGGGTTTTAGTGGGGGCACTGAAGCTTTCTTT. It translates to CASSLGFSGGTEAFF.

Here the CDR3 DNA reads TGTGCCAGCAGTTCGGGCGGCCTCAATCAGCCCCAGCATTTT. Protein product: CASSSGGLNQPQHF. V gene TRBV6-2 or TRBV6-3 combines with J gene TRBJ1-5, with D unresolved. This CDR3 contains 14 residues. Per the germline V gene, CDR1 is MNHEY and CDR2 is SVGEGT. Trimming shortened V by 4 bases and J by 3 bases, and 10 bases separated the two germline ends.

The CDR3 DNA sequence: TGTGCCAGCAGTTACTCGGGGGATGAAGCTTTCTTT. Translated, it gives CASSYSGDEAFF. This rearrangement joins TRBV6-5 to TRBJ1-1; the D gene is possibly TRBD1 (5 bases). With 0 bases removed from V and 7 bases from J, the gap between germline ends came to 6 bases. The CDR3 covers 12 residues. Germline V gene lookup returns CDR1 MNHEY and CDR2 SVGAGI.

The CDR3 coding sequence is TGTGCCAGCAGTTTGGACAGGAACACTGAAGCTTTCTTT. Its protein product is CASSLDRNTEAFF. This chain uses TRBV2 with TRBJ1-1; a possible D gene is TRBD1 (6 bases). This CDR3 has 13 residues. CDR1 and CDR2 from the germline V gene are SNHLY and FYNNEI. V was pared by 5 bases and J by 1 base, with 8 bases between.

This clone was detected only once. The CDR3 loop is CASSTGQLDGNTIYF. CDR3 sequence (DNA): TGTGCCAGTAGTACCGGACAGTTGGACGGAAACACCATATATTTT. V usage is TRBV19 and J usage is TRBJ1-3; D possibly corresponds to TRBD1 (6 bases). With 4 bases removed from V and 4 bases from J, the gap between germline ends came to 14 bases. The V gene's germline CDR1 is LNHDA and CDR2 SQIVND (reference sequence). CDR3 length: 15 amino acids.

This clone has just a few counts. Other nucleotide sequences in the sample specify the same CDR3. This chain joins TRBV18 and TRBJ2-7, with 10 positions matching TRBD1. The V gene's germline CDR1 is KGHSH and CDR2 LQKENI. The CDR3 spans 13 residues. The V segment lost 6 bases and the J segment 4 bases; nucleotides outside the gene matches: 3. The CDR3 DNA is TGTGCCAGCTCCCGGGACAGGGGATACGAGCAGTACTTC. It is translated as CASSRDRGYEQYF.

V usage is TRBV19 and J usage is TRBJ1-1, with a possible D match to TRBD1 (5 bases). CDR1 LNHDA and CDR2 SQIVND come from the germline V gene (reference sequence). V lost 1 base, J lost 4 bases, and 13 bases lay in between. The CDR3 is made up of 15 amino acids. In DNA form, the CDR3 reads TGTGCCAGTAGTATAGTTCGGGGGATACCCACTGAAGCTTTCTTT. This translates into CASSIVRGIPTEAFF. Looking up the rest from reference TRBV19 and TRBJ1-1 gives the full variable domain: DGGITQSPKYLFRKEGQNVTLSCEQNLNHDAMYWYRQDPGQGLRLIYYSQIVNDFQKGDIAEGYSVSREKKESFPLTVTSAQKNPTAFYLCASSIVRGIPTEAFFGQGTRLTVV.

This clone was seen only once. The rearrangement uses TRBV2 and TRBJ1-5; 8 bases fit TRBD1. The CDR3 is made up of 13 amino acids. V lost 4 bases to trimming and J lost 6 bases; unmatched junction nucleotides: 2. Germline V CDR1 and CDR2: SNHLY, FYNNEI. The DNA of the CDR3 is TGTGCCAGCAGTGGGACAGGGATTCAGCCCCAGCATTTT. Translation gives CASSGTGIQPQHF.

This chain uses TRBV6-6 with TRBJ1-2, with TRBD1 matching over 8 bases. V was clipped by 5 bases and J by 4 bases; unmatched bases: 6. This CDR3 spans 14 amino acids. Looked up from germline, CDR1 is MNHNY and CDR2 is SVGAGI (reference sequence). CDR3 bases: TGTGCCAGCAGTCCCGGACAGGGCGGCTATGGCTACACCTTC. It codes for CASSPGQGGYGYTF.